One and the same sample provided the 14 T cell receptor beta chains below, sequenced in a study of shared clonotypes between healthy human individuals. The data were produced by immunoSEQ multiplex PCR, yet TCRdb's version contains in-frame clones alone and is incomplete. This table has millions of clones, 80% to 95% appearing once. The sequencing sample was made of naive CD4+ T cells from PBMCs. Subset noted: CD45RA+ positively selected. The receptors here all came from a man younger than 35 in good health. Some clones in this sample may be carry-over from other donors' samples.

This clone was observed once. V and J are TRBV4-2 and TRBJ2-7; 11 bases map to TRBD2. J lost 4 bases, V lost 1 base, and 6 bases had no gene match. Germline V CDR1 and CDR2: LGHNA, YNFKEQ. The CDR3 sequence is 16 residues long. For the CDR3, the DNA is TGTGCCAGCAGCCAAGTCTCCGGGACTAGCGGATACGAGCAGTACTTC. Its protein product is CASSQVSGTSGYEQYF.

CDR3 region: CASSLAQGSGWHNEQFF. CDR3 nucleotide sequence: TGTGCCAGCAGCTTAGCGCAGGGTAGCGGGTGGCACAATGAGCAGTTCTTC. The chain combines TRBV7-9 with TRBJ2-1, with 7 bases fitting TRBD2. Germline V lookup: CDR1 SEHNR, CDR2 FQNEAQ (reference sequence). V trimming: 0 bases; J trimming: 5 bases; junction bases outside the gene matches: 10. CDR3 length equals 17 residues.

V gene TRBV15 combines with J gene TRBJ1-5; D gene ambiguous. The CDR3 extends over 13 amino acids. Deletions cut 5 bases from V and 5 bases from J, with 10 bases between. The V gene's germline CDR1 is LNHNV and CDR2 YYDKDF (reference sequence). The CDR3 nucleotides read TGTGCCACCAGCCCCAACGTGGATCAGCCCCAGCATTTT. Translation gives CATSPNVDQPQHF.

This chain links TRBV28 with TRBJ2-7; D gene uncertain. The CDR3 runs 14 residues. V lost 2 bases to trimming and J lost 0 bases, with 8 bases between them. Germline CDR1 reads MDHEN; CDR2 reads SYDVKM. The CDR3 protein is CASSLAESSYEQYF. CDR3 coding DNA: TGTGCCAGCAGTTTAGCGGAGAGCTCCTACGAGCAGTACTTC.

In regard to this clone: One base away lies a much larger clone, so this may be a sequencing read error. This same CDR3 is encoded by further DNA sequences in the sample. Here the CDR3 reads CASSLQGNTEAFF. The DNA for the CDR3 is TGTGCCAGCAGCTTACAGGGGAACACTGAAGCTTTCTTT. The V call is TRBV2, the J call TRBJ1-1; maybe TRBD1 (6 bases). The CDR3 extends over 13 amino acids. Germline CDR1 SNHLY, CDR2 FYNNEI. V was cut by 6 bases and J by 1 base, with 9 bases left in between.

This chain uses TRBV4-3 with TRBJ2-1, with 10 bases lining up with TRBD2. This CDR3 comprises 18 residues. CDR1 is LGHNA, CDR2 YSLEER, per germline. V gave up 0 bases and J gave up 9 bases; unmatched junction bases: 14. The CDR3 spells CASSQDILASGGRGEQFF. The CDR3, as DNA: TGCGCCAGCAGCCAAGATATTTTGGCTAGCGGGGGCCGGGGTGAGCAGTTCTTC.

This chain uses TRBV7-6 with TRBJ2-7, with 12 bases identical to TRBD2. CDR1 is SGHVS, CDR2 FNYEAQ, per germline. The CDR3 is 17 residues long. With 5 bases clipped from V and 1 base from J, the junction kept 9 bases outside the gene matches. For the CDR3, the DNA is TGTGCCAGCAGCCCTCGACGACTAGCGGGAGATTCCTACGAGCAGTACTTC. Translated: CASSPRRLAGDSYEQYF.

The CDR3 here is CASSEIPLRGFKPQHF. The CDR3 coding sequence is TGTGCCAGCAGTGAAATTCCCCTCAGGGGTTTTAAGCCCCAGCATTTT. V is TRBV6-1 and J is TRBJ1-5; the D gene is possibly TRBD1 (6 bases). The germline gives CDR1 MNHNS, CDR2 SASEGT. Trimming shortened V by 2 bases and J by 8 bases, and 19 bases separated the two germline ends. CDR3 length: 16 residues.

The CDR3 is CASSLGGEGDYEQYF. Here the CDR3 DNA reads TGTGCCAGCAGTTTGGGCGGGGAAGGAGACTACGAGCAGTACTTC. The V call is TRBV28, the J call TRBJ2-7; D is possibly TRBD2 (6 bases). CDR1 MDHEN and CDR2 SYDVKM come from the germline V gene. The V gene lost 3 bases and the J gene lost 3 bases, with 15 bases spanning the gap. The CDR3 contains 15 residues.

The chain carries TRBV6-1 and TRBJ2-2; 10 nucleotides match TRBD2. Germline values: CDR1 MNHNS, CDR2 SASEGT. This CDR3 contains 14 residues. Unmatched junction bases numbered 5, after V lost 6 bases and J lost 7 bases. CDR3 DNA sequence: TGTGCCAGCAGCACCGGACTAGCGGACGGGGAGCTGTTTTTT. This translates into CASSTGLADGELFF.

This clone was counted between two and nine times. This chain joins TRBV30 and TRBJ1-1; a weak D match, TRBD1 (6 bases). Germline V gives CDR1 GTSNPN, CDR2 SVGIG (reference sequence). The V end lost 3 bases, the J end lost 1 base, and 9 bases lay between the germline ends. The CDR3 extends over 13 amino acids. The CDR3 region has the DNA TGTGCCTGGAGCCAGGACAGGAACACTGAAGCTTTCTTT. As protein: CAWSQDRNTEAFF.

The chain combines TRBV11-2 with TRBJ1-1, with unresolved D. The CDR3 loop spans 14 amino acids. The V end was cut by 5 bases, the J end by 1 base, with 11 bases between. The V gene's germline CDR1 is SGHAT and CDR2 FQNNGV. The CDR3 spells CASSPRLGNTEAFF. CDR3 sequence (DNA): TGTGCCAGCAGCCCCCGTCTTGGGAACACTGAAGCTTTCTTT.

The rearrangement joins TRBV30 to TRBJ2-7; 10 positions agree with TRBD2. The V segment lost 4 bases and the J segment 4 bases; nucleotides outside the gene matches: 7. CDR1 GTSNPN and CDR2 SVGIG come from the germline V gene (reference sequence). The CDR3 loop spans 14 amino acids. CDR3 region: CAWTSGRGSYEQYF. DNA of the CDR3: TGTGCCTGGACAAGCGGGAGGGGCAGTTACGAGCAGTACTTC.

The chain is built from TRBV29-1 and TRBJ2-1; D call uncertain. CDR1 is SQVTM and CDR2 is ANQGSEA in the germline V gene. The CDR3 runs to 13 residues. V lost 2 bases and J lost 8, with 13 bases in between. CDR3 nucleotide sequence: TGCAGCGTTGAAATGTTGGTTCCCGATGAGCAGTTCTTC. This encodes CSVEMLVPDEQFF.